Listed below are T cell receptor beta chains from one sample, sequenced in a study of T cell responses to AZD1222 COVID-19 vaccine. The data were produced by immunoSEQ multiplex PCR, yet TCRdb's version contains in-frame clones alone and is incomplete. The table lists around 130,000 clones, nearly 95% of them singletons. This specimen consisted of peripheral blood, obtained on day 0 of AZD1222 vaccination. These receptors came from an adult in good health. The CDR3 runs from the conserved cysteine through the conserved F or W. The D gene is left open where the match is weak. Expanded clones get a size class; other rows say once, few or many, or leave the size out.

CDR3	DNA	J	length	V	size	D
CASSFRAHQPQHF	TGTGCCAGCAGCTTCCGGGCGCATCAGCCCCAGCATTTT	TRBJ1-5	13	TRBV5-5	-	-
CASSTEHMPTNEKLFF	TGTGCCAGTAGTACCGAACACATGCCCACCAATGAAAAACTGTTTTTT	TRBJ1-4	16	TRBV19	-	-
CASQGSSNQPQHF	TGTGCCAGCCAGGGTTCTAGCAATCAGCCCCAGCATTTT	TRBJ1-5	13	TRBV11-2	-	-
CASRKGASGEKLFF	TGTGCCAGCCGGAAGGGGGCCTCGGGTGAAAAACTGTTTTTT	TRBJ1-4	14	TRBV28	-	TRBD1
CASSLSRGEQFF	TGTGCCAGCAGCCTATCTCGGGGAGAGCAGTTCTTC	TRBJ2-1	12	TRBV9	-	-
CASSLDSSGANVLTF	TGTGCCAGCAGCTTGGACTCGTCTGGGGCCAACGTCCTGACTTTC	TRBJ2-6	15	TRBV5-4	-	-
CATSRDSHTEAFF	TGTGCCACCAGCAGAGATTCCCACACTGAAGCTTTCTTT	TRBJ1-1	13	TRBV15	-	-
CASSLNRVSYEQYF	TGTGCCAGCAGTTTAAACAGGGTATCCTACGAGCAGTACTTC	TRBJ2-7	14	TRBV27	-	-
CAISEWGGDTEAFF	TGTGCCATCAGTGAGTGGGGGGGGGACACTGAAGCTTTCTTT	TRBJ1-1	14	TRBV10-3	-	-
CATSDAWSETQYF	TGTGCCACCAGTGATGCCTGGTCGGAGACCCAGTACTTC	TRBJ2-5	13	TRBV24-1	-	-
CASSQEYRVRNSPLHF	TGTGCCAGCAGCCAAGAGTACAGGGTTCGTAATTCACCCCTCCACTTT	TRBJ1-6	16	TRBV3-1/TRBV3-2	-	-
CASSLAGQPQHF	TGTGCCAGCAGCTTAGCCGGTCAGCCCCAGCATTTT	TRBJ1-5	12	TRBV7-9	-	-
CAWSGLGLGTQYF	TGTGCCTGGAGTGGTTTGGGTCTCGGGACCCAGTACTTC	TRBJ2-5	13	TRBV30	-	-
CASRRTGTNEKLFF	TGTGCCAGCAGGAGGACAGGGACTAATGAAAAACTGTTTTTT	TRBJ1-4	14	TRBV2	-	TRBD1
CASSSPTPQHF	TGTGCCAGCAGTTCCCCGACACCCCAGCATTTT	TRBJ1-5	11	TRBV6-5	-	-
CASSLYRTGDSPLHF	TGTGCCAGCAGCCTCTATCGGACAGGGGATTCACCCCTCCACTTT	TRBJ1-6	15	TRBV3-1/TRBV3-2	-	TRBD1
CASSSGVDTEAFF	TGTGCCAGCTCCTCAGGGGTGGACACTGAAGCTTTCTTT	TRBJ1-1	13	TRBV18	-	-
CASSQDQGPGPRYTF	TGTGCCAGCAGCCAAGATCAGGGACCAGGTCCTCGCTACACCTTC	TRBJ1-2	15	TRBV3-1/TRBV3-2	few	-
CASSDMTLNTEAFF	TGTGCCAGCAGTGACATGACACTGAACACTGAAGCTTTCTTT	TRBJ1-1	14	TRBV6-4	-	-
CASSPGGIRLDYTF	TGTGCCAGCAGCCCGGGGGGGATTCGGTTGGACTACACCTTC	TRBJ1-2	14	TRBV3-1/TRBV3-2	-	-
CASSARQGNTEAFF	TGTGCCAGCAGCGCCAGACAGGGAAACACTGAAGCTTTCTTT	TRBJ1-1	14	TRBV7-9	-	TRBD1
CASSQTGFNEKLFF	TGTGCCAGCAGCCAGACAGGGTTCAATGAAAAACTGTTTTTT	TRBJ1-4	14	TRBV5-6	-	TRBD1
CASSQDFGGNQPQHF	TGTGCCAGCAGCCAAGATTTCGGGGGCAATCAGCCCCAGCATTTT	TRBJ1-5	15	TRBV3-1/TRBV3-2	-	-
CASSPHDRGVYGYTF	TGTGCCAGCAGCCCCCATGACAGGGGCGTCTATGGCTACACCTTC	TRBJ1-2	15	TRBV9	-	TRBD1
CASTGGEGASYGYTF	TGCGCCAGCACCGGGGGGGAAGGGGCAAGCTATGGCTACACCTTC	TRBJ1-2	15	TRBV5-1	-	-
CASSLTQGIDEQYF	TGTGCCAGCTCATTGACACAGGGGATCGACGAGCAGTACTTC	TRBJ2-7	14	TRBV18	once	TRBD1
CSVLTGFLGNTIYF	TGCAGCGTTTTGACAGGGTTCCTTGGAAACACCATATATTTT	TRBJ1-3	14	TRBV29-1	-	TRBD1
CASRSFNTGELFF	TGTGCCAGTAGGAGTTTCAACACCGGGGAGCTGTTTTTT	TRBJ2-2	13	TRBV19	-	-
CATSTGVGETQYF	TGTGCCACCTCGACAGGGGTAGGAGAGACCCAGTACTTC	TRBJ2-5	13	TRBV19	-	TRBD1
CASSSLGQGRYEQYF	TGTGCCAGCAGCTCATTGGGACAGGGCCGCTACGAGCAGTACTTC	TRBJ2-7	15	TRBV7-8	-	TRBD1
CATSRDFGGERVQYF	TGTGCCACCAGCAGAGATTTCGGGGGGGAGAGGGTGCAGTACTTC	TRBJ2-7	15	TRBV15	-	TRBD2
CASSFLSEHLTDTQYF	TGCGCCAGCAGCTTCCTAAGCGAGCACCTCACAGATACGCAGTATTTT	TRBJ2-3	16	TRBV5-1	-	-
CASSLWEKLFF	TGCGCCAGCAGCTTGTGGGAAAAACTGTTTTTT	TRBJ1-4	11	TRBV5-1	-	-
CASSQKEGQGAWEQYF	TGCGCCAGCAGCCAAAAGGAAGGGCAGGGGGCGTGGGAGCAGTACTTC	TRBJ2-7	16	TRBV4-1	-	TRBD1
CATLGVAGGGTSTYEQYF	TGTGCCACCCTCGGGGTAGCGGGGGGGGGTACGTCTACCTACGAGCAGTACTTC	TRBJ2-7	18	TRBV10-3	-	TRBD2
CASSPVITDTQYF	TGTGCCAGCTCACCCGTGATCACAGATACGCAGTATTTT	TRBJ2-3	13	TRBV18	-	-
CASSPTGAGNTIYF	TGTGCCAGCAGCCCAACAGGGGCTGGAAACACCATATATTTT	TRBJ1-3	14	TRBV7-9	once	TRBD1
CASSHPVLPGEQYF	TGCGCCAGCAGCCACCCCGTCCTCCCCGGAGAGCAGTACTTC	TRBJ2-7	14	TRBV4-1	-	-
CASSLSNANQPQHF	TGTGCCAGCAGTTTATCCAACGCAAATCAGCCCCAGCATTTT	TRBJ1-5	14	TRBV28	-	-
CASSYSFGLGYGYTF	TGTGCCAGCAGTTACTCTTTTGGCCTCGGGTATGGCTACACCTTC	TRBJ1-2	15	TRBV6-5	-	-
CASSYSHWAEWEQFF	TGTGCCAGCAGTTACTCTCACTGGGCGGAATGGGAGCAGTTCTTC	TRBJ2-1	15	TRBV6-5	-	-
CASSPSLRGGTYEQYF	TGTGCCAGCAGCCCTAGTCTTCGGGGGGGCACCTACGAGCAGTACTTC	TRBJ2-7	16	TRBV3-1/TRBV3-2	-	TRBD2
CASREDSRYPEAFF	TGCGCCAGCAGAGAGGACAGCCGGTACCCTGAAGCTTTCTTT	TRBJ1-1	14	TRBV5-1	once	-
CASSLGKAYGELFF	TGTGCCAGCAGCTTAGGAAAGGCCTACGGGGAGCTGTTTTTT	TRBJ2-2	14	TRBV7-2	once	-